Each of the 4 T cell receptor beta chains below was sequenced from the same sample in a study of human T cells and chemical hapten exposure. The time point here: patch test 2, 6 weeks after DPC sensitization. Treatment here: therapeutic diphenylcyclopropenone sensitization with weekly scalp DPC. TCRdb redid the calling of the RACE reads with MiXCR, one entry per CDR3 protein. The profile shows roughly 92,000 distinct CDR3 sequences, roughly an eighth of them singletons. This specimen consisted of whole blood, obtained in connection with sensitization to the hapten diphenylcyclopropenone (DPC). All receptors come from a woman aged 40 to 50 with alopecia areata. Some clones in this sample may be carry-over from other donors' samples.

Only a few counts were recorded for this clonotype. For the CDR3, the DNA is TGTGCCAGCAGCCCCCGGGAGGGGGGAGAGCTGTTTTTT. This gives the protein CASSPREGGELFF. The chain links TRBV2 to TRBJ2-2; 8 bases are shared with TRBD2. Looked up from germline, CDR1 is SNHLY and CDR2 is FYNNEI. CDR3 length: 13 amino acids. The ends lost 6 bases at V and 11 bases at J; junction bases unmatched: 8.

This clonotype has a count of ten or more. The V gene is TRBV6-5, the J gene TRBJ2-2, with D unresolved. The length of the CDR3 is 15 residues. CDR1 is MNHEY and CDR2 is SVGAGI in the germline V gene. Trimming took off 2 bases at V and 5 bases at J, with 12 bases between the two ends. CDR3 sequence (DNA): TGTGCCAGCAGTTACCCCCGAGCTAGAACCGGGGAGCTGTTTTTT. It encodes CASSYPRARTGELFF.

The count of this clonotype is one. The J gene is TRBJ1-6, the V gene TRBV30; TRBD1 matches 7 bases. Looked up from germline, CDR1 is GTSNPN and CDR2 is SVGIG (reference sequence). The CDR3 extends over 13 amino acids. The ends lost 8 bases at V and 4 bases at J; junction bases unmatched: 5. The CDR3 reads CAAQGEYNSPLHF. For the CDR3, the DNA is TGTGCCGCCCAGGGGGAGTATAATTCACCCCTCCACTTT.

This clonotype was seen more than once but under ten times. The chain recombines TRBV4-2 with TRBJ2-2; D uncertain. In germline, CDR1 is LGHNA, CDR2 YNFKEQ. V was trimmed by 0 bases and J by 1 base, leaving 12 bases between them. The CDR3 runs to 17 residues. CDR3 sequence (DNA): TGTGCCAGCAGCCAAGATGTGCGAACCGTGAACACCGGGGAGCTGTTTTTT. The encoded protein is CASSQDVRTVNTGELFF.